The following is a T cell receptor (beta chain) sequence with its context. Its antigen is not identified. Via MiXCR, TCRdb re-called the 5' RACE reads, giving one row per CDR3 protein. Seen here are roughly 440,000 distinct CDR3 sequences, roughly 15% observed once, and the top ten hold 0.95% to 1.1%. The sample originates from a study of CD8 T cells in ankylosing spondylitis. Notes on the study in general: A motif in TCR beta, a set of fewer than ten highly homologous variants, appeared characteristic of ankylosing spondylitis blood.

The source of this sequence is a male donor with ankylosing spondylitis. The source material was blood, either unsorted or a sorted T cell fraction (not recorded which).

The CDR3 region has the DNA TGTGCCAGCAGCGCCGCCGGGGGGGTCGAAGAGACCCAGTACTTC. This codes for CASSAAGGVEETQYF. V gene TRBV21-1 combines with J gene TRBJ2-5; the tabulated D call, TRBD2, remains unverified against the DNA. TRBV21-1 is listed as a pseudogene. This CDR3 region has 15 residues.